The 14 T cell receptor beta chains listed next were all sequenced from one sample in a study of blood T cells in healthy people across ages. With a J-beta primer mix and a sample-barcoded 5' primer, a second PCR ran roughly 6 to 11 cycles. TCRdb redid the calling of the 5' RACE reads with MiXCR, one entry per CDR3 protein. The data contain about 970,000 distinct CDR3 sequences, roughly 50% of them singletons. The specimen was blood. The receptors shown here come from a woman between 55 and 75 years old in good health.

The chain links TRBV7-2 to TRBJ2-5; D gene uncertain. The CDR3 covers 15 residues. Trimming took off 1 base at V and 0 bases at J, with 9 bases between the two ends. Germline V gene sequence: CDR1 SGHTA, CDR2 FQGNSA. The CDR3 sequence is CASSLGETYQETQYF. The CDR3 region has the DNA TGTGCCAGCAGCTTAGGGGAAACGTACCAAGAGACCCAGTACTTC.

CDR3 protein: CASSLSRGRSSYNEQFF. CDR3 nucleotides: TGTGCCAGCAGCTTGTCCAGGGGTCGGAGCTCCTACAATGAGCAGTTCTTC. V gene TRBV7-8 combines with J gene TRBJ2-1; perhaps TRBD1 as D (6 bases). This CDR3 is 17 amino acids long. CDR1 and CDR2 from the germline V gene are SGHVS and FQNEAQ. Trimming removed 3 bases at V and 0 bases at J, with 15 bases between.

J is TRBJ2-5 and V is TRBV20-1, with 8 nucleotides matching TRBD2. The germline V gene has CDR1 DFQATT and CDR2 SNEGSKA (reference sequence). CDR3 size: 16 residues. The V gene end was trimmed by 5 bases and the J gene end by 11 bases; junction bases not matched to a gene: 22. The CDR3 DNA sequence: TGCAGTGCTCCCGCTCCCAGCGGGAGACGGAGGAATGAGCAGTACTTC. Translated: CSAPAPSGRRRNEQYF.

V gene TRBV20-1 combines with J gene TRBJ2-3, with a tentative D call TRBD2 (5 bases). Germline V gene lookup returns CDR1 DFQATT and CDR2 SNEGSKA (reference sequence). The V and J ends lost 5 bases and 2 bases respectively, with 20 bases between them. The CDR3 sequence is 16 residues long. Here the CDR3 reads CSAGRLRGQITDTQYF. DNA of the CDR3: TGCAGTGCTGGACGACTCCGAGGGCAGATCACAGATACGCAGTATTTT.

The table lists this clonotype with a few counts. The chain recombines TRBV5-1 with TRBJ2-1; 7 bases fit TRBD2. In germline, CDR1 is SGHRS, CDR2 YFSETQ. CDR3 size: 14 residues. With V trimmed by 3 bases and J by 1 base, 1 base remained unmatched. DNA of the CDR3: TGCGCCAGCAGCTCGGGACTATCCTACAATGAGCAGTTCTTC. This sequence encodes CASSSGLSYNEQFF. The full variable domain, rest sourced from reference TRBV5-1 and TRBJ2-1, is KAGVTQTPRYLIKTRGQQVTLSCSPISGHRSVSWYQQTPGQGLQFLFEYFSETQRNKGNFPGRFSGRQFSNSRSEMNVSTLELGDSALYLCASSSGLSYNEQFFGPGTRLTVL.

The chain is built from TRBV28 and TRBJ2-7; 7 positions agree with TRBD1. The CDR3 is 14 residues long. The germline V gene encodes CDR1 MDHEN and CDR2 SYDVKM. V lost 6 bases to trimming and J lost 2 bases; unmatched junction nucleotides: 7. This CDR3 reads CASRTQGVTYEQYF. The CDR3 bases are TGTGCCAGCAGGACGCAGGGGGTTACCTACGAGCAGTACTTC.

This chain connects TRBV28 to TRBJ2-3; no reliable D call. This CDR3 comprises 16 residues. Per germline, CDR1 MDHEN and CDR2 SYDVKM. Trimming cost V 1 base and J 0 bases, with 11 bases left between them. The DNA of the CDR3 is TGTGCCAGCAGTTTATTTGCGGAAATTAGCACAGATACGCAGTATTTT. It yields the protein CASSLFAEISTDTQYF. The variable domain in full, completed from reference TRBV28 and TRBJ2-3, reads DVKVTQSSRYLVKRTGEKVFLECVQDMDHENMFWYRQDPGLGLRLIYFSYDVKMKEKGDIPEGYSVSREKKERFSLILESASTNQTSMYLCASSLFAEISTDTQYFGPGTRLTVL.

The rearrangement uses TRBV21-1 and TRBJ2-7; the DNA was not compared with TRBD2, the D call given in the table. TRBV21-1 is shown as a pseudogene. The CDR3 has 17 amino acids. The chain's CDR3 is CASSKGGSGHITYEQYF. The CDR3 DNA sequence: TGTGCCAGCAGCAAAGGGGGTAGCGGCCACATAACCTACGAGCAGTACTTC.

This clonotype was found once. The V and J genes are TRBV12-3 or TRBV12-4 and TRBJ2-3, with D maybe TRBD1 (7 bases). CDR3 length equals 14 residues. CDR3 nucleotides: TGTGCTTTCCAGGGCAGGGGGGGCACAGATACGCAGTATTTT. Residues: CAFQGRGGTDTQYF.

This chain links TRBV28 with TRBJ1-2; D might be TRBD1 (5 bases). CDR3 size: 15 residues. V dropped 6 bases and J dropped 0 bases, with 14 bases sitting between them. Germline CDR1 and CDR2: MDHEN and SYDVKM. The CDR3 here is CASSPETEANYGYTF. Written as DNA, the CDR3 is TGTGCCAGCAGCCCAGAGACAGAAGCTAACTATGGCTACACCTTC.

This clonotype was seen a few times. V is TRBV4-1 and J is TRBJ1-6; D may be TRBD1 (5 bases). Germline CDR1 MGHRA, CDR2 YSYEKL. The CDR3 has 15 amino acids. The V end lost 0 bases, the J end lost 10 bases, and 13 bases lay between the germline ends. In DNA, the CDR3 is TGCGCCAGCAGCCAAGAGGGGCGGGGCCCCTCACCCCTCCACTTT. Protein: CASSQEGRGPSPLHF.

In its sample, this clonotype was seen a few times. This chain connects TRBV4-2 to TRBJ2-5; D unresolved. The tail of the sequence fits TRBJ2-7 better, so the J call may be wrong. The germline V gene encodes CDR1 LGHNA and CDR2 YNFKEQ. The CDR3 length is 13 residues. The CDR3 is CASSQEVQNEQYF. DNA for the CDR3: TGTGCCAGCAGCCAAGAAGTACAGAACGAGCAGTACTTC.

This clonotype was seen a handful of times. The V and J genes are TRBV4-2 and TRBJ2-1, with D maybe TRBD2 (6 bases). The V end lost 0 bases, the J end lost 3 bases, and 12 bases lay between the germline ends. The CDR3 loop spans 16 amino acids. CDR1 is LGHNA, CDR2 YNFKEQ, per germline. DNA for the CDR3: TGTGCCAGCAGCCAAGATCTTAGCGGCGTCTACAATGAGCAGTTCTTC. Protein: CASSQDLSGVYNEQFF.

As for this clonotype: A much larger clone lies a single base off, so this may be a read error. The J gene is TRBJ2-5, the V gene TRBV10-3; a possible D gene is TRBD2 (6 bases). The assigned J gene may be wrong: the sequence end matches TRBJ2-1 better. Per germline, CDR1 ENHRY and CDR2 SYGVKD. This CDR3 region has 12 residues. As DNA, the CDR3 is TGTGCCATCGGCGGGACGACAGAGACCCAGTTCTTC. Translating gives CAIGGTTETQFF.